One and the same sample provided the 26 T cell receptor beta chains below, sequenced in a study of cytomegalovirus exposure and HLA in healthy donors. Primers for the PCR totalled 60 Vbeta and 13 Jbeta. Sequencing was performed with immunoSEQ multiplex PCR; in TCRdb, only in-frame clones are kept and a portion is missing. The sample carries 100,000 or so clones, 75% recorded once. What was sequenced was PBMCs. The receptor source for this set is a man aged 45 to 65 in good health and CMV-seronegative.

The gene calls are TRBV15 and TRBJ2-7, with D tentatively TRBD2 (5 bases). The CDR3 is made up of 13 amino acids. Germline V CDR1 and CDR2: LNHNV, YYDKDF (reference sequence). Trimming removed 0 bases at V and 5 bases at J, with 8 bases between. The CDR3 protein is CATSRELGNEQYF. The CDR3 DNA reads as TGTGCCACCAGCAGAGAACTCGGGAACGAGCAGTACTTC. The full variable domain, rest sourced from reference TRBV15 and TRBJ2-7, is DAMVIQNPRYQVTQFGKPVTLSCSQTLNHNVMYWYQQKSSQAPKLLFHYYDKDFNNEADTPDNFQSRRPNTSFCFLDIRSPGLGDTAMYLCATSRELGNEQYFGPGTRLTVT.

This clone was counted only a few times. The CDR3 sequence is CAISETGLGYEQYF. The CDR3 DNA follows: TGTGCCATCAGTGAGACTGGACTAGGCTACGAGCAGTACTTC. The chain carries TRBV10-3 and TRBJ2-7, with 7 positions matching TRBD2. The CDR3 runs 14 residues. Germline CDR1 and CDR2: ENHRY and SYGVKD. Losses at the gene ends were 2 bases for V and 3 bases for J; bases not matched to a gene: 4.

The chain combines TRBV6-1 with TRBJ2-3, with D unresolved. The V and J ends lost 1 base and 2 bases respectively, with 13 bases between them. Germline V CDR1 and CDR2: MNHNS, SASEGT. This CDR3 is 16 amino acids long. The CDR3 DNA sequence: TGTGCCAGCAGTGAAGGCGTCAGCAGGATCACAGATACGCAGTATTTT. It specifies CASSEGVSRITDTQYF.

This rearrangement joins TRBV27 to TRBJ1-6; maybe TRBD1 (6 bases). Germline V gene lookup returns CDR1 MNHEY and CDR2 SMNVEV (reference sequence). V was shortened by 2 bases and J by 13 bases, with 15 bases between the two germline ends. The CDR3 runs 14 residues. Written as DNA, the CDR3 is TGTGCCAGCAGTTTACGGGGTGAGGGGGAGCCCCTCCACTTT. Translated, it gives CASSLRGEGEPLHF.

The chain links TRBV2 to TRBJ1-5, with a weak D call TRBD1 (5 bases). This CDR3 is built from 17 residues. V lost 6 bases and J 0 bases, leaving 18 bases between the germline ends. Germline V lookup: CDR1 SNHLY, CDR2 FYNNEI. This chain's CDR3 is CASREFSGGNSNQPQHF. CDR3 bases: TGTGCCAGCAGGGAATTCTCGGGGGGAAATAGCAATCAGCCCCAGCATTTT.

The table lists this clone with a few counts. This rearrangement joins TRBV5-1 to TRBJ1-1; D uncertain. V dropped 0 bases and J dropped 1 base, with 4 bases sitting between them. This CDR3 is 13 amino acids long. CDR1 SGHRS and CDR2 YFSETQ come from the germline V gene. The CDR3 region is CASSLGGNTEAFF. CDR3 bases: TGCGCCAGCAGCTTGGGCGGGAACACTGAAGCTTTCTTT.

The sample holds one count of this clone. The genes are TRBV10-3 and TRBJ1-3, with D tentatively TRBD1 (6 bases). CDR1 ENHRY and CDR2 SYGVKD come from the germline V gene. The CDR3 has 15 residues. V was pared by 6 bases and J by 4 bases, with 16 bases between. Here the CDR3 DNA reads TGTGCCATCAGGGGGGACACCTTTTCAGGAAACACCATATATTTT. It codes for CAIRGDTFSGNTIYF.

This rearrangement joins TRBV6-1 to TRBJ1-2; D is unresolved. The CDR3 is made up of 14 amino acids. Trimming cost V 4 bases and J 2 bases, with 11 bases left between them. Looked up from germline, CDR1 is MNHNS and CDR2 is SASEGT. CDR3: CASSVGISNYGYTF. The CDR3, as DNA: TGTGCCAGCAGTGTCGGGATTTCGAACTATGGCTACACCTTC.

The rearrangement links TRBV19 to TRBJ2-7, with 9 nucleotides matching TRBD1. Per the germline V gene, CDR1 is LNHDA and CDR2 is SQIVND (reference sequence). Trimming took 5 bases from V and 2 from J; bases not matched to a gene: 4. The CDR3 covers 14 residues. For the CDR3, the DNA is TGTGCCAGTAGTGGTCGGGACAGGGCCTACGAGCAGTACTTC. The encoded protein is CASSGRDRAYEQYF.

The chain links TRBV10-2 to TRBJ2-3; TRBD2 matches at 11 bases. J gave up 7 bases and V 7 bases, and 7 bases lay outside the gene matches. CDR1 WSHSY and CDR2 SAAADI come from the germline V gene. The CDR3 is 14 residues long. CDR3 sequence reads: CASKTSGVGNTQYF. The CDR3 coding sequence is TGCGCCAGCAAGACTAGCGGGGTGGGGAATACGCAGTATTTT.

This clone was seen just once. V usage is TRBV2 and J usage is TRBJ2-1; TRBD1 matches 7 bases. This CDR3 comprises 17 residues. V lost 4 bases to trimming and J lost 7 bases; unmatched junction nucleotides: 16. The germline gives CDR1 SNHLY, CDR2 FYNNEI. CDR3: CASSVYGTAQLVNEQFF. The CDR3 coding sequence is TGTGCCAGCAGTGTCTACGGGACAGCCCAATTGGTGAATGAGCAGTTCTTC.

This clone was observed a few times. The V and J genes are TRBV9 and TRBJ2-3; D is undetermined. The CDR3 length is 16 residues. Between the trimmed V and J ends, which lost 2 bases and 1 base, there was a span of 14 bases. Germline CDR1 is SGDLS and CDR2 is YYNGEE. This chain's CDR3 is CASSVGLVGGTDTQYF. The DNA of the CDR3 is TGTGCCAGCAGCGTCGGCCTAGTCGGAGGCACAGATACGCAGTATTTT.

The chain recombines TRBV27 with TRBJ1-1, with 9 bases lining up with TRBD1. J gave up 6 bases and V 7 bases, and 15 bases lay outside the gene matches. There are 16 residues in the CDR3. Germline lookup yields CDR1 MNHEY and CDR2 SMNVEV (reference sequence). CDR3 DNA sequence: TGTGCCAGCAATGTACAGGGGGCGCCCCGTGGTTCTGAAGCTTTCTTT. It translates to CASNVQGAPRGSEAFF.

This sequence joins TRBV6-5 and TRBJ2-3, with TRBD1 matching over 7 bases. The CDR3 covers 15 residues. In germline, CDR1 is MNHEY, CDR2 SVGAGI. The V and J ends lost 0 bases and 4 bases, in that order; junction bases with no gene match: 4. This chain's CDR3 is CASSYSTGTSDTQYF. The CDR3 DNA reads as TGTGCCAGCAGTTACTCGACAGGGACCTCAGATACGCAGTATTTT.

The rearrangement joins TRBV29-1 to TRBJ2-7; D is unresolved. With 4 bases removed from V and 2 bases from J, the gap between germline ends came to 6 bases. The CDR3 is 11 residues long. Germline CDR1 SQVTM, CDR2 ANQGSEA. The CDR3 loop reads CSVVRAYEQYF. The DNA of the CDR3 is TGCAGCGTTGTCCGAGCCTACGAGCAGTACTTC.

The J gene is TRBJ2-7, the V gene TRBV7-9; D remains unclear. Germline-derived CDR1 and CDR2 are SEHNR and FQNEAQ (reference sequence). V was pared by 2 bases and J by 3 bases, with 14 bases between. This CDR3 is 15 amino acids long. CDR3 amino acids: CASSLTTASHYEQYF. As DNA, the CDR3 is TGTGCCAGCAGCTTAACAACAGCCTCTCACTACGAGCAGTACTTC. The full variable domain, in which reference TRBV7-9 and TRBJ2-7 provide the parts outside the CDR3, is DTGVSQNPRHKITKRGQNVTFRCDPISEHNRLYWYRQTLGQGPEFLTYFQNEAQLEKSRLLSDRFSAERPKGSFSTLEIQRTEQGDSAMYLCASSLTTASHYEQYFGPGTRLTVT.

The CDR3 protein is CASSSYEVNTEAFF. CDR3 in DNA: TGCGCCAGCAGCTCGTACGAGGTGAACACTGAAGCTTTCTTT. The J gene is TRBJ1-1, the V gene TRBV5-1; no clear D. Trimming shortened V by 3 bases and J by 0 bases, and 9 bases separated the two germline ends. CDR1 is SGHRS and CDR2 is YFSETQ in the germline V gene. The CDR3 loop spans 14 amino acids.

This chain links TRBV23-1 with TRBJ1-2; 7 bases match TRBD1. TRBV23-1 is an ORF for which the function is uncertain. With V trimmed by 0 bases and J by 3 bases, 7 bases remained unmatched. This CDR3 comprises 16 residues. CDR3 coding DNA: TGCGCCAGCAGTCAATCTGGGGACAGCCCCCACTATGGCTACACCTTC. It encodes CASSQSGDSPHYGYTF.

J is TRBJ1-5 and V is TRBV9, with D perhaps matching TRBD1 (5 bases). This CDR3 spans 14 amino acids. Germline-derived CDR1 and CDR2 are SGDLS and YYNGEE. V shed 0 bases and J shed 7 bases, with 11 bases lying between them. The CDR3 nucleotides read TGTGCCAGCAGCGTAGGCGCAGGGCACCAGCCCCAGCATTTT. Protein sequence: CASSVGAGHQPQHF. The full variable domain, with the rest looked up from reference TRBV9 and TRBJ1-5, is DSGVTQTPKHLITATGQRVTLRCSPRSGDLSVYWYQQSLDQGLQFLIQYYNGEERAKGNILERFSAQQFPDLHSELNLSSLELGDSALYFCASSVGAGHQPQHFGDGTRLSIL.

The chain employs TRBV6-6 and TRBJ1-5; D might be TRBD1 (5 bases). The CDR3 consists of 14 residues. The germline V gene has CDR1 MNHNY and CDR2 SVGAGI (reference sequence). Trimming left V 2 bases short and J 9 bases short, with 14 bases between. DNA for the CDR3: TGTGCCAGCAGTTACGTCGGGGGGGACCCGCCCCAGCATTTT. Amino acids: CASSYVGGDPPQHF.

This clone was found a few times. The CDR3 region is CASSYRALQGGEKLFF. CDR3 bases: TGTGCCAGCAGTTACCGGGCCTTACAGGGGGGTGAAAAACTGTTTTTT. V and J are TRBV6-5 and TRBJ1-4; TRBD1 matches 8 bases. CDR1 MNHEY and CDR2 SVGAGI come from the germline V gene. The CDR3 covers 16 residues. Germline trimming cut 2 bases from V and 7 bases from J; bases unmatched to any gene: 9.

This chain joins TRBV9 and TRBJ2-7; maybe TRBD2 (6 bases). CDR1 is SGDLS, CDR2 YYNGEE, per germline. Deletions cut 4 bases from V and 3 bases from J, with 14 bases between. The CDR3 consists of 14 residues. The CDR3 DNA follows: TGTGCCAGCAGCTCCGGTCCGGAGGGCTACGAGCAGTACTTC. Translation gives CASSSGPEGYEQYF.

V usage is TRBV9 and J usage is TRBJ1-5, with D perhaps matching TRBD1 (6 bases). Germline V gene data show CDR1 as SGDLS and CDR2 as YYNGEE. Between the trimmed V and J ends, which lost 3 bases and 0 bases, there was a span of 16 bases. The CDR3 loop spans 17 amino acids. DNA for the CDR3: TGTGCCAGCAGCGCTGACTCCACAGGGTATAGCAATCAGCCCCAGCATTTT. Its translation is CASSADSTGYSNQPQHF.

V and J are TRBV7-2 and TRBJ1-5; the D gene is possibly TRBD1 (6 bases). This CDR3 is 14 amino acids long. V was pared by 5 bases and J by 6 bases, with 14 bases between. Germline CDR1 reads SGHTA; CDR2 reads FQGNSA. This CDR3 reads CASSPNRVSQPQHF. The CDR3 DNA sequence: TGTGCCAGCAGCCCTAACAGGGTTAGTCAGCCCCAGCATTTT.

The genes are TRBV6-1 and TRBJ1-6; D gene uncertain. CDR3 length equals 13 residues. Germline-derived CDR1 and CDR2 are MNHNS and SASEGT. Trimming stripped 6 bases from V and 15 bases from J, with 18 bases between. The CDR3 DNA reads TGTGCCAGCAGCCCCGAGACAACTCATCTCCTCCACTTT. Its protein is CASSPETTHLLHF.

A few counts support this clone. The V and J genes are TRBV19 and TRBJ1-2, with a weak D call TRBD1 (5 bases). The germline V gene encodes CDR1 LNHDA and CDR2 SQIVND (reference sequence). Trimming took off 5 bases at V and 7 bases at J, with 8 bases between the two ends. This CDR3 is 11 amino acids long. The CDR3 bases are TGTGCCAGTAGTGCGGGGCTTGGCTACACCTTC. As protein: CASSAGLGYTF.